This TCR beta chain was sequenced during a study of neurological immune-mediated disorders. V was clipped by 5 bases and J by 2 bases; unmatched bases: 15. Germline V gene data show CDR1 as SGHAT and CDR2 as FQNNGV. CDR3 length equals 17 residues. TCRdb re-called the 5' RACE reads through MiXCR, storing one row per CDR3 protein. The table has 45,000 to 55,000 distinct CDR3 sequences, 3% to 4% seen once. This clonotype was counted ten times or more. The chain joins TRBV11-2 to TRBJ2-7, with 7 bases identical to TRBD2. This receptor was identified in a man in his forties with multiple sclerosis. The specimen sequenced was PBMCs. The CDR3: CASSPLIGLVGTYEQYF. The CDR3 DNA reads TGTGCCAGCAGCCCCCTAATTGGACTAGTCGGTACCTACGAGCAGTACTTC.